This TCR beta chain was profiled in a study of OX40 agonist ivuxolimab in advanced cancers. Study in general: The drug used for patients, ivuxolimab, was an agonistic anti-OX40 (CD134) antibody.

Repertoires were generated with immunoSEQ multiplex PCR, while TCRdb's copy carries only in-frame clones and drops some. The sample yields tens of thousands of clones, 90% to 95% seen once. V lost 0 bases and J 9 bases, leaving 7 bases between the germline ends. Germline assignment: CDR1 SGHTS and CDR2 YDEGEE. This CDR3 comprises 12 residues. The sequences come from CD4+ or CD8+ T cells sorted from blood, collected in a trial of the OX40 agonist ivuxolimab. The TCR originated in an adult with an advanced solid tumor such as melanoma, head and neck, liver or kidney cancer. This sequence joins TRBV5-8 and TRBJ2-1; D is undetermined. CDR3 residues: CASSLGEVEQFF. The DNA of the CDR3 is TGTGCCAGCAGCTTGGGAGAGGTTGAGCAGTTCTTC.